These T cell receptor beta chains were read from a single sample in a study of naive CD8 T cells in extremely preterm neonates. Clones were read by immunoSEQ multiplex PCR, and TCRdb kept only the in-frame ones, dropping some. The sample shows more than 7,000 clones, about 90% of them seen only once. Sequencing input: naive CD8+ T cells from cord blood. These TCRs come from a newborn in good health. Both conserved end residues are part of each CDR3. A D gene is named only where the DNA matches it firmly. Rows give clone size only sometimes, using once, few, many, or a class for an expanded clone.

size,J,V,D,CDR3,DNA
-,TRBJ2-7,TRBV4-1,-,CASSQVAGDIYEQYF,TGCGCCAGCAGCCAAGTTGCAGGGGACATCTACGAGCAGTACTTC
-,TRBJ1-4,TRBV13,TRBD1,CASSSRTGGNEKLFF,TGTGCCAGCAGCTCCCGGACAGGGGGAAATGAAAAACTGTTTTTT
-,TRBJ2-7,TRBV19,TRBD2,CASSISGGRAYEQYF,TGTGCCAGTAGCATTTCTGGCGGGAGAGCCTACGAGCAGTACTTC
-,TRBJ1-1,TRBV2,-,CALLQGRGEAFF,TGTGCCCTATTACAGGGAAGGGGAGAAGCTTTCTTT
-,TRBJ1-1,TRBV5-8,-,CASSLGTFMNTEAFF,TGTGCCAGCAGCTTGGGGACATTCATGAACACTGAAGCTTTCTTT
-,TRBJ2-7,TRBV1,-,CTSSQGTHYEQYF,TGCACCAGCAGCCAAGGGACACACTACGAGCAGTACTTC
-,TRBJ2-6,TRBV5-1,-,CASSLAGEGIFSYVLTF,TGCGCCAGCAGCTTGGCAGGGGAGGGGATTTTTTCTTACGTCCTGACTTTC
once,TRBJ2-7,TRBV30,TRBD1,CAWGQGAHEQYF,TGTGCCTGGGGACAGGGGGCCCACGAGCAGTACTTC
-,TRBJ1-5,TRBV6-1,TRBD1,CASSPDRGRRQPQHF,TGTGCCAGCAGCCCGGACAGGGGGCGACGGCAGCCCCAGCATTTT
-,TRBJ2-3,TRBV9,TRBD1,CASSGQGASTDTQYF,TGTGCCAGCAGCGGACAGGGGGCTAGCACAGATACGCAGTATTTT
-,TRBJ2-7,TRBV6-1,-,CASSEEQKEGLTFSSYEQYF,TGTGCCAGCAGTGAAGAACAGAAAGAAGGCCTAACCTTCTCCTCCTACGAGCAGTACTTC
-,TRBJ1-4,TRBV30,TRBD1,CAWTTGQGNSNEKLFF,TGTGCCTGGACCACGGGACAGGGCAATAGCAATGAAAAACTGTTTTTT
-,TRBJ2-7,TRBV27,-,CASSFLGGGEQYF,TGTGCCAGCAGTTTTCTGGGGGGAGGCGAGCAGTACTTC
-,TRBJ2-7,TRBV10-2,TRBD2,CASRGLAAEQYF,TGCGCCAGCCGGGGACTAGCGGCCGAGCAGTACTTC
-,TRBJ1-4,TRBV29-1,-,CSVADPIGNEKLFF,TGCAGCGTAGCGGACCCCATCGGGAATGAAAAACTGTTTTTT
-,TRBJ2-2,TRBV4-3,TRBD2,CASSQDSGRAGELFF,TGCGCCAGCAGCCAAGATAGCGGGAGGGCCGGGGAGCTGTTTTTT
once,TRBJ2-2,TRBV4-1,TRBD2,CASSQEGTSGSNTGELFF,TGCGCCAGCAGCCAAGAGGGGACTAGCGGTTCGAACACCGGGGAGCTGTTTTTT
once,TRBJ2-3,TRBV7-2,-,CASSMTADTQYF,TGTGCCAGCAGCATGACAGCAGATACGCAGTATTTT
-,TRBJ2-1,TRBV2,-,CASSVAGDEQFF,TGTGCCAGCAGTGTGGCAGGGGACGAGCAGTTCTTC
-,TRBJ2-7,TRBV6-1,-,CASRIGGYEQYF,TGTGCCAGCAGGATAGGGGGCTACGAGCAGTACTTC
-,TRBJ1-4,TRBV6-5,-,CASSSKQLRNEKLFF,TGTGCCAGCAGTTCTAAACAGCTAAGGAATGAAAAACTGTTTTTT
-,TRBJ2-7,TRBV25-1,-,CASRSGSHEQYF,TGTGCCAGCAGATCAGGTTCCCACGAGCAGTACTTC
-,TRBJ1-1,TRBV19,-,CASSISQNTEAFF,TGTGCCAGTAGTATCTCACAGAACACTGAAGCTTTCTTT
-,TRBJ2-7,TRBV9,-,CASSLTSPYEQYF,TGTGCCAGCAGCCTCACTAGCCCCTACGAGCAGTACTTC
-,TRBJ1-2,TRBV4-1,-,CASSQDWGGKDGYTF,TGCGCCAGCAGCCAAGATTGGGGGGGGAAGGATGGCTACACCTTC
-,TRBJ2-4,TRBV15,-,CATSSLGQLAKNIQYF,TGTGCCACCAGCAGCCTTGGACAACTAGCCAAAAACATTCAGTACTTC
-,TRBJ2-7,TRBV6-5,TRBD1,CASSRRTGVDEQYF,TGTGCCAGCAGTCGTAGGACAGGGGTGGACGAGCAGTACTTC
-,TRBJ1-1,TRBV11-2,TRBD1,CASSFPTGGTEAFF,TGTGCCAGCAGCTTCCCGACAGGGGGCACTGAAGCTTTCTTT
-,TRBJ1-2,TRBV5-8,TRBD1,CASSRRDRGDGYGYTF,TGTGCCAGCAGCCGCCGGGACAGGGGGGATGGCTATGGCTACACCTTC
-,TRBJ2-7,TRBV9,TRBD2,CASSVASSGDSYEQYF,TGTGCCAGCAGCGTAGCATCTAGCGGGGACTCCTACGAGCAGTACTTC
once,TRBJ2-1,TRBV9,TRBD2,CASSVALRLAGGHNEQFF,TGTGCCAGCAGCGTAGCCCTCCGACTAGCGGGAGGACACAATGAGCAGTTCTTC
-,TRBJ2-7,TRBV4-1,-,CASSPKLGTSRSYEQYF,TGCGCCAGCAGCCCCAAACTCGGGACAAGTCGATCCTACGAGCAGTACTTC
-,TRBJ1-2,TRBV30,-,CAWTPRLGAAFGYTF,TGTGCCTGGACCCCCCGACTTGGTGCGGCCTTTGGCTACACCTTC
-,TRBJ2-7,TRBV5-1,-,CASSLGAGYEQYF,TGCGCCAGCAGCTTGGGAGCGGGCTACGAGCAGTACTTC
once,TRBJ2-3,TRBV9,TRBD2,CASSVGGGGQADTQYF,TGTGCCAGCAGCGTAGGGGGGGGAGGGCAGGCAGATACGCAGTATTTT
-,TRBJ2-6,TRBV7-9,-,CASSPRTDRSGANVLTF,TGTGCCAGCAGCCCCAGGACAGATCGCTCTGGGGCCAACGTCCTGACTTTC
-,TRBJ2-3,TRBV7-9,TRBD1,CASSSRDRYTQYF,TGTGCCAGCAGCTCCCGGGACAGGTATACGCAGTATTTT
-,TRBJ2-4,TRBV2,-,CASSELTSSQNIQYF,TGTGCCAGCAGTGAACTTACTAGCAGCCAAAACATTCAGTACTTC
-,TRBJ1-1,TRBV19,-,CASSIARATEAFF,TGTGCCAGTAGTATTGCCAGGGCCACTGAAGCTTTCTTT
-,TRBJ2-5,TRBV7-8,TRBD2,CASSLMPGLAGQETQYF,TGTGCCAGCAGCTTAATGCCGGGACTAGCGGGGCAAGAGACCCAGTACTTC
-,TRBJ2-7,TRBV2,TRBD1,CASVAPGQASYEQYF,TGTGCCAGCGTCGCGCCGGGACAGGCCTCCTACGAGCAGTACTTC
-,TRBJ1-1,TRBV29-1,-,CSVFSGFTEAFF,TGCAGCGTTTTCTCAGGGTTCACTGAAGCTTTCTTT
once,TRBJ2-7,TRBV5-4,-,CASSAVGYYEQYF,TGTGCCAGCAGCGCGGTAGGCTACTACGAGCAGTACTTC
-,TRBJ1-2,TRBV13,-,CASSYENYGYTF,TGTGCCAGCAGCTACGAGAACTATGGCTACACCTTC